The 3 T cell receptor beta chains given below trace back to one sample, sequenced in a study of shared clonotypes between healthy human individuals. Assay used: immunoSEQ multiplex PCR; TCRdb lists only in-frame clones, some missing. The table lists more than 450,000 clones, 60% to 85% of them singletons. Sequencing used PBMCs. These receptors were taken from a woman in her forties in good health. Some clones in this sample may be carry-over from other donors' samples.

The chain recombines TRBV29-1 with TRBJ1-5, with 10 bases lining up with TRBD1. The germline gives CDR1 SQVTM, CDR2 ANQGSEA. Unmatched junction bases numbered 8, after V lost 6 bases and J lost 6 bases. The CDR3 consists of 14 residues. The CDR3 sequence is CSVSTGGKSQPQHF. The CDR3 nucleotides are TGCAGCGTCTCGACAGGGGGCAAGAGTCAGCCCCAGCATTTT.

V and J are TRBV28 and TRBJ1-2, with 8 bases that match TRBD1. This CDR3 region has 15 residues. With V trimmed by 8 bases and J by 7 bases, 15 bases remained unmatched. Germline V gives CDR1 MDHEN, CDR2 SYDVKM. CDR3: CASRRAGTGALGYTF. CDR3 DNA sequence: TGTGCCAGCCGCCGCGCCGGGACAGGAGCCCTTGGCTACACCTTC.

This sequence joins TRBV28 and TRBJ2-5; 12 nucleotides align to TRBD1. The CDR3 totals 15 residues. V trimming: 4 bases; J trimming: 4 bases; junction bases outside the gene matches: 4. CDR1 and CDR2 from the germline V gene are MDHEN and SYDVKM. This chain's CDR3 is CASSWDRGRGETQYF. In nucleotides, the CDR3 is TGTGCCAGCAGTTGGGACAGGGGGCGCGGAGAGACCCAGTACTTC.